This T cell receptor beta chain is drawn from a study of vaccination effects on CD4 cells after COVID-19. In the study overall: Pools of viral peptides were used by the ViraFEST assay to expand antigen-specific CD4+ T cells ahead of sequencing.

Once cultured for around 11 days, the cells underwent separation to obtain CD4+ T cells. Participants completed two doses of the BNT162b2 or mRNA-1273 vaccine. As concerns this clone: Its antigen is unidentified.

Method: immunoSEQ multiplex PCR; TCRdb's copy keeps in-frame clones and lacks some. The repertoire holds 40,000 or so clones, more than 65% seen once, with 9.5% to 10% in the top ten. Germline CDR1 reads SGDLS; CDR2 reads YYNGEE. This CDR3 region has 11 residues. V was cut by 1 base and J by 6 bases, with 1 base left in between. The sequences come from CD4+ T cells from PBMCs cultured without peptide, collected after COVID-19 vaccination. The chain has TRBV9 and TRBJ2-2; D uncertain. This clonotype originated in a human donor who received a COVID-19 vaccine. CDR3 loop: CASSVSGELFF. CDR3 DNA sequence: TGTGCCAGCAGCGTATCCGGGGAGCTGTTTTTT.